A single count supports the clone carrying this TCR beta chain. This specimen comes from a study of blood T cell repertoires in COVID-19. About the research overall: Specimens from acute and convalescent COVID-19 originated in the United States, Italy and Spain. In each case, the material was cDNA or gDNA derived from T cells, B-cell-depleted T cells, or PBMCs.

Authors' methods: Estimation of nucleated cell counts was performed using reference gene primer amplification. Repertoires were generated with immunoSEQ multiplex PCR, while TCRdb's copy carries only in-frame clones and drops some. The V and J calls and clone size are taken from that table; D and trimming were inferred from the DNA. There are around 300,000 clones in the sample; 75% to 90% occur only once, and about 2% lies in the top ten. The ends lost 2 bases at V and 4 bases at J; junction bases unmatched: 4. CDR3 length equals 15 residues. The germline V gene has CDR1 SNHLY and CDR2 FYNNEI. The sequence was collected from a man younger than 35 with active or convalescent COVID-19. Sequenced material: peripheral blood. This chain connects TRBV2 to TRBJ1-4; 7 bases line up with TRBD1. The CDR3 DNA is TGTGCCAGCAGTGAAAGGGGGCTTGGTAATGAAAAACTGTTTTTT. Translation: CASSERGLGNEKLFF.